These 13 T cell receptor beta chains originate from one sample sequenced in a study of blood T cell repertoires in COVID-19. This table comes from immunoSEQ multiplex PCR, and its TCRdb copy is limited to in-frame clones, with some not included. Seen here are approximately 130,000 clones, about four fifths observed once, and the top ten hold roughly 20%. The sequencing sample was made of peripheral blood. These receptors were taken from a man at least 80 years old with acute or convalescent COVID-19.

The CDR3 is CASTWGQPNQPQHF. CDR3 nucleotides: TGTGCCAGCACCTGGGGCCAGCCCAATCAGCCCCAGCATTTT. The V gene is TRBV6-5, the J gene TRBJ1-5, with D perhaps matching TRBD1 (5 bases). The CDR3 contains 14 residues. V was pared by 7 bases and J by 3 bases, with 13 bases between. The germline V gene has CDR1 MNHEY and CDR2 SVGAGI.

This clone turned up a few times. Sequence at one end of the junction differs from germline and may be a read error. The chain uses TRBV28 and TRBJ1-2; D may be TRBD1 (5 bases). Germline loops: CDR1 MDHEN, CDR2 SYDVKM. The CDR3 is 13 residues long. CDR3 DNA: TGTGCCAGCACCCGCCAGGGTATTAGTGGGGTATACTTC. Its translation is CASTRQGISGVYF.

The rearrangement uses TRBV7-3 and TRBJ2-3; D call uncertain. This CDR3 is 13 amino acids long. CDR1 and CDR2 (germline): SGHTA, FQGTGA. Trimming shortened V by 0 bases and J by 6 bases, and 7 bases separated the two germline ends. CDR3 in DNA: TGTGCCAGCAGCTTAACACAATCGGATACGCAGTATTTT. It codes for CASSLTQSDTQYF.

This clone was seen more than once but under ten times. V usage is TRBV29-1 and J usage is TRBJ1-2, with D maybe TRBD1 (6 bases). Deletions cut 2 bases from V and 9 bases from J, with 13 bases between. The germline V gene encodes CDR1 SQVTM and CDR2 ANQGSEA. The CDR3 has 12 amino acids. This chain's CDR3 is CSVERGTGSYTF. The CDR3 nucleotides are TGCAGCGTTGAAAGGGGGACCGGGAGCTACACCTTC.

The CDR3 is CASSPMPWGELETQYF. The CDR3 DNA is TGTGCCAGCAGTCCCATGCCGTGGGGAGAGCTGGAGACCCAGTACTTC. The J gene is TRBJ2-5, the V gene TRBV6-2 or TRBV6-3; tentative D call: TRBD2 (5 bases). Trimming removed 5 bases from V and 5 bases from J, with 21 bases in between. The length of the CDR3 is 16 residues. Per germline, CDR1 MNHEY and CDR2 SVGEGT.

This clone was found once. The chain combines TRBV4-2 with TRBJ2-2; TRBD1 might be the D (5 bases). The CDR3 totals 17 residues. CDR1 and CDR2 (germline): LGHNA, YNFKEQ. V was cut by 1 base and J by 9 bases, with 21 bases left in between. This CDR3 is CASSQVIRDSAFRELFF. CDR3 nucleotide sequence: TGTGCCAGCAGCCAAGTAATTCGAGACAGCGCTTTCCGGGAGCTGTTTTTT.

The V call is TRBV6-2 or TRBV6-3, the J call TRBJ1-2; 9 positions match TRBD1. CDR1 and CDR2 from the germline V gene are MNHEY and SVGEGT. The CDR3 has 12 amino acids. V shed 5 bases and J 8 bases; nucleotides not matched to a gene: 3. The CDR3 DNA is TGTGCCAGCAGTACTACAGGGGGCGGCTACACCTTC. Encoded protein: CASSTTGGGYTF.

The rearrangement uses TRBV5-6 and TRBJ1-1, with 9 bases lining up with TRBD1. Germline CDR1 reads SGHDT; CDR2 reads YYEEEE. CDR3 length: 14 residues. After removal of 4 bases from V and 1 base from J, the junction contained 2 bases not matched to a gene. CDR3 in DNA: TGTGCCAGCAGCATGGACAGGGGGAACACTGAAGCTTTCTTT. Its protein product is CASSMDRGNTEAFF.

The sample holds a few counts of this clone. CDR3 region: CASSPTREETQYF. In nucleotides, the CDR3 is TGTGCCAGCAGCCCCACGCGAGAAGAGACCCAGTACTTC. The chain carries TRBV11-2 and TRBJ2-5; D call uncertain. This CDR3 is 13 amino acids long. Germline CDR1 and CDR2: SGHAT and FQNNGV. V gave up 5 bases and J gave up 3 bases, with 10 bases separating them. Looking up the rest from reference TRBV11-2 and TRBJ2-5 gives the full variable domain: EAGVAQSPRYKIIEKRQSVAFWCNPISGHATLYWYQQILGQGPKLLIQFQNNGVVDDSQLPKDRFSAERLKGVDSTLKIQPAKLEDSAVYLCASSPTREETQYFGPGTRLLVL.

This CDR3 is CSVVVGTNPNQPQHF. The CDR3 coding sequence is TGCAGCGTGGTAGTGGGGACAAATCCTAATCAGCCCCAGCATTTT. The chain is built from TRBV29-1 and TRBJ1-5, with D possibly TRBD1 on 6 matching bases. With 6 bases removed from V and 4 bases from J, the gap between germline ends came to 19 bases. CDR3 length equals 15 residues. Germline V lookup: CDR1 SQVTM, CDR2 ANQGSEA.

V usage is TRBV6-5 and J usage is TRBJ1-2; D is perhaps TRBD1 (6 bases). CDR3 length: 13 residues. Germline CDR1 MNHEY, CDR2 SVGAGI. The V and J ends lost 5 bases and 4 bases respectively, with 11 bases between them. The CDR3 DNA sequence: TGTGCCAGCAGTACAGGACAGATCTATGGCTACACCTTC. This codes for CASSTGQIYGYTF.

CDR3 bases: TGCGCCAGCAGCGTAACAGGGGTTACCTACGAGCAGTACTTC. This encodes CASSVTGVTYEQYF. This chain joins TRBV5-1 and TRBJ2-7; 7 bases fit TRBD1. With 4 bases clipped from V and 2 bases from J, the junction kept 6 bases outside the gene matches. Germline V gene lookup returns CDR1 SGHRS and CDR2 YFSETQ. The CDR3 has 14 amino acids.

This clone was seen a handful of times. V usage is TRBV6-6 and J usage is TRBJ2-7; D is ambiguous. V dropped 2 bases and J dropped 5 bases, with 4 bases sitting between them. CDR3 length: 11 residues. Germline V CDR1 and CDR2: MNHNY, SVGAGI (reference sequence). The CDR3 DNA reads TGTGCCAGCAGTTACGTCAACGAGCAGTACTTC. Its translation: CASSYVNEQYF.